This TCR beta chain emerged from a study of blood T cell repertoires in COVID-19 (TCRdb year 2020). Some background on the complete study: Collaborator samples came from the United States, Italy and Spain and covered acute and convalescent phases of COVID-19. The samples were drawn from the first 160 participants of the ongoing ImmuneRACE study and from roughly 1,300 subjects provided by 6 global collaborators. Sample metadata almost always included a de-identified subject ID, COVID-19 status, age in years and sex. The prospective study material was composed of cDNA or gDNA derived from T cells, B-cell-depleted T cells, or PBMCs. HLA class I and class II types, where available, came from metadata supplied by the sample provider rather than from assay-based typing. Deeply sampled blood TCRbeta repertoires from subjects exposed to, actively infected with, or recovered from COVID-19 were included in the dataset. A freely available public database, intended as a resource for researchers studying the immune response to SARS-CoV-2, is where the repertoires were released.

TCRbeta CDR3 regions were amplified from genomic DNA using the immunoSEQ Assay, a bias-controlled multiplex PCR. The authors' analysis ran thus. Within the assay, amplification of reference gene primers was used to estimate how many nucleated cells each sample contained. Sequence reads were collapsed and filtered to measure the absolute abundance of every unique TCRbeta CDR3 rearrangement. Productive Simpson clonality was computed per sample as the square root of Simpson's diversity index over productive rearrangements. TCRdb took this table from immuneACCESS and kept in-frame rearrangements with V and J called. Such tables lack part of the clones; where checked against another copy, unresolved V genes explain under half of the gap, and the rest is unexplained. Clonal size and the V and J genes are those of that table, whereas D and trimming came from the DNA. For this sample there are 250,000 to 350,000 clones; approximately 90% appear just once. The ten biggest clones cover more than 8.5% of the sample.

Summary of the overall study and its limitations: How much clinical and demographic metadata was included differed by source and by participant, and the metadata was provided uncurated.

This clone was counted a single time. This clone's antigen is unknown. Base qualities are not recorded, but no much larger clone differs from it by a single base. Enrolling through a virtual design, the prospective study's participants ranged in age from roughly 18 to 90 years and lived across some 23 United States geographic areas. To assign participants to cohorts, the prospective study relied on clinical history that participants themselves reported in a screening survey and a study questionnaire. ImmuneRACE Cohort 3 recovered participants were defined by two consecutive negative NP/OP PCR tests, healthcare professional clearance, or symptom resolution. In the prospective study, whole blood, serum and a nasopharyngeal or oropharyngeal swab were collected from each participant by mobile phlebotomists. Participants in the prospective study had the option to provide additional blood draws and questionnaires over an approximately 2-month period. Before DNA extraction, blood samples from the prospective study were shipped at room temperature or frozen.

This clonotype was obtained from a woman aged 18-29 years who had recovered from COVID-19. Sequencing used PBMCs or T cells enriched from blood (not recorded which).

The nucleotides are TGCGCCAGCAGCCATGGGGACTTCCGGAATACTGAAGCTTTCTTT. Its product reads: CASSHGDFRNTEAFF. The rearrangement joined TRBV4-1 to TRBJ1-1, and perhaps TRBD1 as D gene, on 5 matching bases. Via the germline V gene, CDR1 is MGHRA and CDR2 YSYEKL. From its cysteine to its phenylalanine, the CDR3 spans 15 amino acids. Just CDR3 DNA is preserved here, 45 bases in frame from base 1. Trimming takes 3 bases from V and 5 bases from J, and the germline ends sit 16 bases apart.